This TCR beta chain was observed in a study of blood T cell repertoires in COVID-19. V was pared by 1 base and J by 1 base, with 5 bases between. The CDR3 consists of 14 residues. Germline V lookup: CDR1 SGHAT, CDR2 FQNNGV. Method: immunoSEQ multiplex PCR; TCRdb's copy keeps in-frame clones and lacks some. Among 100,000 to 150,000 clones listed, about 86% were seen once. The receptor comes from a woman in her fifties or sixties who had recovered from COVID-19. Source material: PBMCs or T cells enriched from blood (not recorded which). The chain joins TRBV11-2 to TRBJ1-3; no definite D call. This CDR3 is CASSLGQSGNTIYF. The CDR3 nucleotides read TGTGCCAGCAGCTTAGGACAATCTGGAAACACCATATATTTT.